The 15 T cell receptor beta chains below come from one sample, sequenced in a study of chemoradiotherapy in HPV16-positive cancers (dated 2022 in TCRdb). Receptors were amplified or captured by the immunoSEQ multiplex PCR assay. Not all clones reach the TCRdb copy of this immuneACCESS table, which keeps in-frame sequences only. Checked studies attribute under half of the gap to unresolved V genes and leave the rest unexplained. A total of 25,000 to 30,000 clones appear in this sample, around 94% of them only once. The ten largest account for 22% of the sample. Sequencing was performed on blood, taken from a patient who underwent chemoradiotherapy. These receptors were collected from a human donor with HPV-associated anogenital cancer.

V usage is TRBV9 and J usage is TRBJ2-1, with a possible D match to TRBD2 (5 bases). The CDR3 runs 12 residues. The germline V and J ends were trimmed by 2 bases and 7 bases, with 7 bases remaining between them. Germline V lookup: CDR1 SGDLS, CDR2 YYNGEE. CDR3 loop: CASSVSGNEQFF. The DNA of the CDR3 is TGTGCCAGCAGCGTCTCGGGGAATGAGCAGTTCTTC.

The chain recombines TRBV10-3 with TRBJ2-5; no clear D gene. The V gene lost 4 bases and the J gene lost 1 base, with 10 bases spanning the gap. The CDR3 covers 14 residues. The germline V gene has CDR1 ENHRY and CDR2 SYGVKD. For the CDR3, the DNA is TGTGCCATCAGTGGAACAGACATCCAAGAGACCCAGTACTTC. Translation gives CAISGTDIQETQYF.

The genes are TRBV18 and TRBJ1-5; 8 bases agree with TRBD1. The ends lost 5 bases at V and 6 bases at J; junction bases unmatched: 3. The CDR3 covers 13 residues. Germline values: CDR1 KGHSH, CDR2 LQKENI. Here the CDR3 reads CASSTDRGQPQHF. CDR3 DNA sequence: TGTGCCAGCTCAACAGACAGGGGTCAGCCCCAGCATTTT. Variable domain in full (rest from reference TRBV18 and TRBJ1-5): NAGVMQNPRHLVRRRGQEARLRCSPMKGHSHVYWYRQLPEEGLKFMVYLQKENIIDESGMPKERFSAEFPKEGPSILRIQQVVRGDSAAYFCASSTDRGQPQHFGDGTRLSIL.

The chain joins TRBV6-5 to TRBJ1-6, with D possibly matching TRBD1 (6 bases). The CDR3 length is 16 residues. Germline CDR1 and CDR2: MNHEY and SVGAGI. Trimming pared 4 bases from V and 6 bases from J, leaving 16 bases between. CDR3 nucleotides: TGTGCCAGCAGTTTAAGCGGGGGGCGGCTTAATTCACCCCTCCACTTT. Amino acids: CASSLSGGRLNSPLHF.

This clone was seen once. V is TRBV2 and J is TRBJ2-3; the D gene is possibly TRBD2 (5 bases). Per the germline V gene, CDR1 is SNHLY and CDR2 is FYNNEI. Trimming removed 1 base from V and 4 bases from J, with 15 bases in between. CDR3 length: 16 amino acids. The CDR3: CASSEGVGWGADTQYF. CDR3 sequence (DNA): TGTGCCAGCAGTGAAGGGGTAGGGTGGGGAGCAGATACGCAGTATTTT.

V is TRBV4-3 and J is TRBJ1-2, with D possibly TRBD1 on 6 matching bases. CDR1 and CDR2 from the germline V gene are LGHNA and YSLEER. Trimming removed 0 bases from V and 2 bases from J, with 7 bases in between. The CDR3 covers 14 residues. Written as DNA, the CDR3 is TGCGCCAGCAGCCAAGAAGGACAGAACTATGGCTACACCTTC. Protein sequence: CASSQEGQNYGYTF.

This clone was found once. The genes are TRBV28 and TRBJ2-7; 8 bases are shared with TRBD2. There are 16 residues in the CDR3. With 5 bases clipped from V and 2 bases from J, the junction kept 11 bases outside the gene matches. The germline gives CDR1 MDHEN, CDR2 SYDVKM. In nucleotides, the CDR3 is TGTGCCAGCAGTGGGCACGGGGCGGGAGGTCCCTACGAGCAGTACTTC. Amino acid sequence: CASSGHGAGGPYEQYF.

The CDR3 loop reads CASSPGQSSYEQYF. In DNA form, the CDR3 reads TGTGCCAGCAGCCCGGGACAGAGCTCCTACGAGCAGTACTTC. The chain links TRBV7-9 to TRBJ2-7, with 7 bases fitting TRBD1. CDR3 length: 14 amino acids. The germline V gene encodes CDR1 SEHNR and CDR2 FQNEAQ (reference sequence). V trimming: 5 bases; J trimming: 0 bases; junction bases outside the gene matches: 4.

This sequence joins TRBV7-6 and TRBJ1-3; 7 positions match TRBD1. The trim removed 1 base at V and 4 bases at J, leaving 1 base unmatched. Germline lookup yields CDR1 SGHVS and CDR2 FNYEAQ. This CDR3 spans 14 amino acids. In DNA, the CDR3 is TGTGCCAGCAGCTTAGACAGGGGCGGAAACACCATATATTTT. Its protein product is CASSLDRGGNTIYF.

The CDR3 loop is CASSSDRDTEAFF. The CDR3 region has the DNA TGTGCCAGCTCATCTGACAGGGACACTGAAGCTTTCTTT. The chain links TRBV18 to TRBJ1-1, with TRBD1 identical over 7 bases. The CDR3 length is 13 residues. The germline V gene encodes CDR1 KGHSH and CDR2 LQKENI. The junction had 3 bases not matched to a gene; V was cut back by 5 bases and J by 3 bases.

This clone was counted between two and nine times. The chain joins TRBV19 to TRBJ1-1; no clear D gene. CDR3 size: 13 residues. The germline V gene encodes CDR1 LNHDA and CDR2 SQIVND (reference sequence). Trimming took off 1 base at V and 1 base at J, with 4 bases between the two ends. In DNA form, the CDR3 reads TGTGCCAGTAGTATAGGGCAGAACACTGAAGCTTTCTTT. As protein: CASSIGQNTEAFF. Using reference TRBV19 and TRBJ1-1 for the parts outside the CDR3, the full variable domain is DGGITQSPKYLFRKEGQNVTLSCEQNLNHDAMYWYRQDPGQGLRLIYYSQIVNDFQKGDIAEGYSVSREKKESFPLTVTSAQKNPTAFYLCASSIGQNTEAFFGQGTRLTVV.

This chain connects TRBV19 to TRBJ1-5, with 9 bases aligning to TRBD1. Germline V gene data show CDR1 as LNHDA and CDR2 as SQIVND (reference sequence). After removal of 1 base from V and 6 bases from J, the junction contained 4 bases not matched to a gene. This CDR3 comprises 15 residues. This CDR3 reads CASSIGGTGTQPQHF. CDR3 DNA: TGTGCCAGTAGTATAGGGGGGACAGGGACTCAGCCCCAGCATTTT.

The gene calls are TRBV18 and TRBJ1-1; no clear D gene. This CDR3 region has 15 residues. The germline CDR1 and CDR2 sequences are KGHSH and LQKENI. Deletions cut 3 bases from V and 1 base from J, with 12 bases between. The CDR3 here is CASSPRTRRNTEAFF. CDR3 DNA sequence: TGTGCCAGCTCACCTCGGACGAGGAGGAACACTGAAGCTTTCTTT.

V and J are TRBV5-5 and TRBJ1-4; maybe TRBD1 (5 bases). Between the trimmed V and J ends, which lost 0 bases and 3 bases, there was a span of 12 bases. Germline CDR1 reads SGHKS; CDR2 reads YYEKEE (reference sequence). The CDR3 runs to 16 residues. The CDR3 DNA sequence: TGTGCCAGCAGCTTGGGTTCTGGGGGAGCTAATGAAAAACTGTTTTTT. As protein: CASSLGSGGANEKLFF.

The rearrangement uses TRBV10-2 and TRBJ1-1; no reliable D call. The CDR3 covers 11 residues. Germline CDR1 and CDR2: WSHSY and SAAADI. The V end lost 5 bases, the J end lost 7 bases, and 8 bases lay between the germline ends. CDR3 loop: CASSLTYEAFF. The CDR3, as DNA: TGCGCCAGCAGTCTGACCTATGAAGCTTTCTTT.